This T cell receptor beta chain was recorded in a study of CD8 T cells in Susac syndrome. CD8+ and CD4+ T cells taken from blood had their TCR beta sequenced. The multiple sclerosis controls were treatment-naive patients, and their relapsing-remitting disease was stable or active. Germline V lookup: CDR1 SEHNR, CDR2 FQNEAQ (reference sequence). The CDR3 covers 14 residues. The ends were cut back, 3 bases at V and 6 bases at J, with 11 bases in the middle. cDNA came from about 0.5 to 1 ug RNA primed by random hexamers. TCRdb re-derived calls from the immunoSEQ multiplex PCR reads in MiXCR, one entry per CDR3 protein. The data hold roughly 140,000 distinct CDR3 sequences, with less than 97% observed a single time.

V gene TRBV7-9 combines with J gene TRBJ2-2, with D possibly called TRBD1 or TRBD2 (5 bases each). This TCR derives from a human donor with multiple sclerosis. Sample: CD8+ T cells from PBMCs. CDR3 DNA sequence: TGTGCCAGCAGCTTGGACCGGGACCCCGGGGAGCTGTTTTTT. It translates to CASSLDRDPGELFF.